The clone carrying this TCR beta chain was seen more than once but under ten times. Its specificity is not known. Its ends do not fully match the called genes, so a read error is possible. cDNA libraries for TCR beta contained unique molecular identifiers. With about 0.9 to 11 million T cells as the source, 540,000 or so cDNA molecules resulted. One entry per CDR3 protein, called by TCRdb with MiXCR from the PCR reads. The sample lists about 770,000 distinct CDR3 sequences; 46% were seen once. The sample originates from a study of post-analysis software for immune sequencing data. Overall study results and limits: Strong same-batch co-clustering of samples appeared with F measure clustering. For normalized Chao1 diversity, multiple sclerosis patients scored significantly lower than controls did. Controls showed lower frequencies than patients for a handful of TRBV segments, and TRBV5-6, TRBV5-1 and TRBV20-1 were among these.

This CDR3 has 16 residues. Germline-derived CDR1 and CDR2 are SEHNR and FQNEAQ (reference sequence). The V and J genes are TRBV7-9 and TRBJ2-4, with D tentatively TRBD1 (5 bases). Sequencing input: blood. The source of this sequence is a girl between 10 and 17 years old with multiple sclerosis. CDR3 in amino acids: CSSSLALGVAKNIQYF. In nucleotides, the CDR3 is TGTTCCAGCAGCTTAGCCTTAGGGGTAGCCAAAAACATTCAATACTTC.